This T cell receptor beta chain was profiled in a study of shared clonotypes between healthy human individuals. Positively selected for CCR7, the CD45RO-negative cells used as naive CD8 cells excluded terminally differentiated effector memory CD45RA+ cells. The table came from immunoSEQ multiplex PCR; TCRdb's copy has only in-frame clones and leaves some out. The table records about 2 million clones, about 95% of them present only once. CDR1 and CDR2 from the germline V gene are LGHNA and YSLEER. The length of the CDR3 is 17 residues. V lost 1 base and J 5 bases, leaving 17 bases between the germline ends.

This receptor was obtained from a young man in good health. Sequenced input: naive CD8+ T cells sorted from blood. The chain carries TRBV4-3 and TRBJ2-2; D is possibly TRBD1 (6 bases). The CDR3 is CASSQASAQGWTGELFF. Here the CDR3 DNA reads TGCGCCAGCAGCCAAGCCTCGGCCCAGGGGTGGACCGGGGAGCTGTTTTTT.